This section outlines one T cell receptor (beta chain) sequence together with its context. No cognate antigen has been identified for it. No qualities accompany the bases; no much larger clone lies one base away. Additional DNA sequences in this sample encode the identical CDR3. The cohort was made up of hundreds of healthy bone marrow donors. At the time of sampling, every cohort member was nominally healthy, though immune exposures that went unrecorded were likely present. The donor was CMV seropositive and belonged to the group of some 290 seropositive cohort members. A peripheral blood sample was provided by each donor, and peripheral blood mononuclear cells were used for TCR beta sequencing. The Qiagen DNeasy Blood Extraction Kit was used to extract genomic DNA from the blood cell samples. Library preparation was by the immunoSEQ multiplex PCR assay. For the multiplex PCR, a mixture combining 60 forward primers for TCR Vbeta segments and 13 reverse primers for TCR Jbeta segments was used. A multiplex PCR assay on genomic DNA amplified the CDR3 region of rearranged TCR beta genes. The amplified TCR beta libraries were sequenced on the Illumina HiSeq System as 87-base-pair reads. From the authors' description of their analysis: A later analysis counted approximately 84 million unique TCR beta chains across the 666 repertoires, and 9 million to 14 million of these chains were shared by at least two donors. A nearest-neighbor algorithm error-corrected the raw reads and collapsed the reads into unique sequences, merging closely related sequences to remove PCR and sequencing errors. To assign V, D and J gene segments, CDR3 sequences were aligned to IMGT reference sequences. Each retained sequence needed at least a six-nucleotide match to both a V gene segment and a J gene segment. Rearrangements were called productive when the CDR3 lacked stop codons and stayed in frame with V and J; all others were non-productive. CDR3 was defined by IMGT convention, running from the second conserved V-encoded cysteine to the conserved J-encoded phenylalanine. The earlier analysis of 500 to 650 of the donors excluded any sequence lacking an unambiguous match to a single V gene segment. An earlier analysis of 500 to 600 of the donors classified V segments as functional when productive rearrangements were above 56.7% and as segregating when the standard deviation between donors was above 5%. A statistical classification framework was built to diagnose cytomegalovirus status from the catalog of TCR beta chain sequences. V and J gene assignment, in a later analysis, came from comparing TCR nucleotide sequences with IMGT/GENE-DB human TR gene sequences. The TCRdist pipeline was used in a later analysis to assign CDR3 sequences and most-parsimonious VDJ recombination scenarios. In a later analysis, each TCR beta chain was defined by its CDR3 amino acid sequence together with its V-gene family, and reads lacking a unique V-gene family were excluded. A later analysis removed several hundred highly shared, low-generation-probability nucleotide sequences to deal with suspected cross-contamination and a sequencing artifact. A later analysis calculated a clonal expansion index for each public chain from normalized within-repertoire ranks of inferred template counts. Generation probabilities in a later analysis came from a VDJ recombination model fitted to out-of-frame rearrangements, and those results were checked against IGoR. A later analysis scored TCR-TCR, TCR-HLA and TCR-CMV co-occurrence with hypergeometric tests, applying a repertoire-size bias correction to TCR pairs. False discovery rates were estimated in a later analysis by permuting HLA or CMV assignments 20 times. In a later analysis, co-occurring TCRs were grouped using DBSCAN, and TCRdist sequence similarity was added for clustering within HLA-allele-positive subsets. Repertoires with fewer than 30,000 or more than 120,000 public chains were left out of co-occurrence clustering, as were five repertoires with anomalous nucleotide sharing. TCRdb retrieved this table from immuneACCESS and kept in-frame rearrangements only. Not all clones are present; in checked studies, unresolved V genes account for under half, and no reason is known for the remainder. V, J and clone size were drawn from that table, and D and trimming were deduced from the DNA. The sample contains over 150,000 clones, 60% to 85% of them found a single time. Clones ranked in the top ten supply around 1.4% of the sample.

This sample was included in a study of cytomegalovirus exposure and HLA in healthy donors (dated by TCRdb to 2017 to 2019). General notes on the study: According to an earlier analysis of 587 of the donors, 150 million to 200 million T cells yielded 90 million to 140 million unique TCR beta sequences and roughly 280 Gb of sequence data. About 300 gigabases of sequencing data and roughly 90 million unique TCR sequences were included in an early release covering around 650 HLA-typed donors. Of the approximately 400 genotyped donors, 81% fell in the genetic ancestry cluster associated with self-reported Caucasian donors. The aim of the study was to test whether cataloging public T cell receptors could identify signatures of past pathogen exposure. The T cell repertoires of 550 to 850 subjects were profiled by immunosequencing and related to cytomegalovirus serostatus. Along with the approximately 600-subject first cohort, a separate validation cohort of 120 different subjects was used. High-throughput TCR immunosequencing, statistical association of individual TCRs with disease status, and machine learning were combined to predict cytomegalovirus infection status. A later analysis re-analyzed previously published TCR beta repertoires from about 730 donors and added high-resolution HLA genotyping to study TCR occurrence patterns. In the later analysis, no new phenotypic data were used to find candidate immune exposures; instead, reliance was placed on TCR beta sequences and their occurrence across donors. An earlier analysis of approximately 640 of the donors applied high-throughput TCR beta sequencing to assess whether each TCR beta V gene segment acted as functional or pseudogenic. Donor age, sex, ethnicity and CMV serostatus were compiled alongside the repertoire data. Genome-wide SNP genotypes for about three fifths of the roughly 670 donors were used in a later genetic analysis, which treated that subset as a discovery cohort. Every repertoire in the discovery cohort had been generated on one and the same sequencing platform. HLA typing covered class I and class II loci at four-digit resolution. Typing coverage differed by locus: A, B, C, DRB1 and DQB1 were typed in roughly 629-630 donors, DQA1 in roughly 500, DPA1 in nearly 610, and DPB1 in 472. A handful of DR-DQ haplotypes were treated as single units for association and clustering because of strong linkage in the cohort. Among some 400 genotyped donors of the cohort, an average of 235,054 unique TCR beta nucleotide sequences were sequenced per donor, around 20% of them non-productive. The paper's findings and limits, for the study overall: An earlier analysis of several hundred of the donors showed that most TCR beta V segments appeared in productive rearrangements either about 87% or about 30% of the time, which broadly matched IMGT annotations. When HLA alleles, especially DR and DQ, strongly co-occurred, TCR associations were difficult to assign to individual alleles. Correlated functional status among segregating V segments might reflect linkage disequilibrium, but an unknown experimental factor could not be ruled out. Compared with equally common non-associated chains, HLA-associated TCR beta chains in a later analysis were more clonally expanded and had lower generation probabilities. In a later analysis, TCR association rates were found to vary across HLA loci, with the most associated TCRs seen for DRB1 alleles and the fewest for HLA-C alleles. In a later genetic analysis, fewer N-insertions in productive TCRs were reported among donors in an Asian-associated ancestry cluster than the approximately 670-donor mean. Specific HLA alleles were associated with 15,000 to 20,000 TCR beta sequences at a false discovery rate of 0.05 in a later analysis. A cluster of highly shared sequence variants was judged likely to be a technical artifact of the sequencing pipeline. Only TCR beta chains were sequenced in this cohort, and the absence of alpha or paired-chain data limited detectable features. A few of the identified cytomegalovirus-associated TCR beta chains were confirmed in vitro to be specific for cytomegalovirus antigens. The classifier was reported to diagnose cytomegalovirus status with high specificity and sensitivity in both the original cohort and the validation cohort. Sequencing depth was assumed to be roughly uniform across donors in the presence/absence analyses, though that assumption may not hold. A further reported finding was that TCR beta sequences accurately predicted the HLA-A and HLA-B alleles for most subjects in the first cohort. According to a later analysis, parvovirus B19, influenza, CMV and Epstein-Barr virus appeared linked to several top co-occurrence clusters. In the study, 150 to 200 TCR beta chains were listed as associated with cytomegalovirus. Most TCR sequences were seen in very few donors, while some public TCRs were found in many individuals. CMV serostatus was the only immune exposure information available for the cohort. In a later genetic analysis, a missense DCLRE1C variant was associated with V-gene and J-gene trimming of TCR beta chains, and the association was replicated in an independent cohort. According to a later analysis, most CMV-associated TCR beta chains appeared to be HLA-restricted, and the HLA associations seemed to be driven largely by CMV exposure. Approximately 16 rarely observed V segments, including chromosome 9 orphons, were excluded from the earlier analysis of some 590 of the donors because counts were too low. According to the authors, the approach could potentially be generalized to other disease states and immunological phenotypes. Because some donors lacked HLA typing at each locus, the association tests relied only on the typed subset.

This receptor was taken from a girl aged 5-17 years in good health and CMV-seropositive. Source material: PBMCs.

The DNA is as follows: TGCGCCAGCAGCCAGGGGACAGGAGAGCAGTACTTC. Translated, it reads CASSQGTGEQYF. The chain is assembled from TRBV4-3 and TRBJ2-7; TRBD1 fits 8 bases in the junction. Trimming takes 3 bases off V and 7 bases off J; junction bases not matched to a gene: 2. Reading from cysteine to phenylalanine, the CDR3 counts 12 amino acids. The entry retains the CDR3 DNA only, 36 bases that are in frame from base 1. From the germline V gene, CDR1 is LGHNA and CDR2 is YSLEER.